These 9 T cell receptor beta chains were all obtained from the same sample, sequenced in a study of T-cell reconstitution after alpha-beta-depleted transplantation in children. Unique molecular identifiers were used in preparing the TCRbeta library. Via MiXCR, TCRdb re-called the PCR reads, giving one row per CDR3 protein. This sample carries hundreds of thousands of distinct CDR3 sequences, over 9.5% of them seen once, and the ten largest clones take roughly 2.1%. The material sequenced was PBMCs, taken before TCRalphabeta/CD19-depleted stem cell transplant. The source of these receptors is a child between 2 and 9 years old with inherited bone marrow failure, due to receive a stem cell transplant.

The rearrangement joins TRBV28 to TRBJ2-7; tentative D call: TRBD1 (6 bases). Germline V gene sequence: CDR1 MDHEN, CDR2 SYDVKM. Trimming shortened V by 7 bases and J by 5 bases, and 12 bases separated the two germline ends. The CDR3 length is 12 residues. This CDR3 reads CASNQQGNEQYF. The CDR3 DNA sequence: TGTGCCAGCAACCAACAGGGAAACGAGCAGTACTTC.

This clonotype was picked up many times. The rearrangement links TRBV27 to TRBJ2-1; 8 nucleotides line up with TRBD2. With 5 bases clipped from V and 5 bases from J, the junction kept 11 bases outside the gene matches. CDR3 length: 16 residues. The germline V gene encodes CDR1 MNHEY and CDR2 SMNVEV (reference sequence). CDR3 sequence reads: CASSIIVAGPHNEQFF. CDR3 coding DNA: TGTGCCAGCAGTATTATCGTAGCGGGACCCCACAATGAGCAGTTCTTC.

As for this clonotype: The junction departs from germline at one end; a sequencing error may be responsible. V and J are TRBV9 and TRBJ2-6, with D possibly matching TRBD1 (5 bases). Looked up from germline, CDR1 is SGDLS and CDR2 is YYNGEE. This CDR3 region has 15 residues. CDR3 sequence reads: CASSVWGSAANVLTF. The CDR3, as DNA: TGTGCCAGCAGCGTATGGGGCTCTGCGGCCAACGTCCTGACTTTC.

Turning to this clonotype: The junction departs from the called germline gene at one end, perhaps through a read error. V and J are TRBV20-1 and TRBJ1-5, with D unclear. CDR3 length: 17 residues. The germline gives CDR1 DFQATT, CDR2 SNEGSKA (reference sequence). Written as DNA, the CDR3 is TGCTGTGCTAGTTTCTCGGAGGCGTTTTATAGCAATCAGCCCCAGCATTTT. Protein product: CCASFSEAFYSNQPQHF.

This clonotype was recorded at least ten times. This rearrangement joins TRBV4-1 to TRBJ1-1; D is undetermined. V was cut by 3 bases and J by 8 bases, with 19 bases left in between. CDR3 length: 15 amino acids. Germline V CDR1 and CDR2: MGHRA, YSYEKL. CDR3: CASSHPSSGRREAFF. The CDR3, as DNA: TGCGCCAGCAGCCATCCCAGTTCAGGCCGACGGGAAGCTTTCTTT.

This clonotype was detected once. This may stem from a read error, because a much larger clone lies one nucleotide away. The chain has TRBV5-1 and TRBJ2-5; possibly TRBD1 for D (6 bases). The CDR3 length is 15 residues. Germline CDR1 SGHRS, CDR2 YFSETQ. With 1 base removed from V and 5 bases from J, the gap between germline ends came to 15 bases. CDR3 residues: CASSLNRQVAETQYF. The CDR3 DNA reads as TGCGCCAGCAGCTTGAACAGACAGGTGGCCGAGACCCAGTACTTC.

This clonotype was counted at least ten times. This chain uses TRBV27 with TRBJ1-5; D is ambiguous. The CDR3 sequence is 15 residues long. Deletions cut 6 bases from V and 5 bases from J, with 17 bases between. Germline CDR1 and CDR2: MNHEY and SMNVEV (reference sequence). The DNA of the CDR3 is TGTGCCAGCAGAGCTTCGTGGGTTGGGGATCAGCCCCAGCATTTT. Translation: CASRASWVGDQPQHF.

This clonotype was seen a handful of times. This chain uses TRBV27 with TRBJ2-1; no definite D call. V was pared by 2 bases and J by 4 bases, with 9 bases between. The CDR3 has 14 amino acids. From germline, CDR1 is MNHEY and CDR2 SMNVEV (reference sequence). CDR3 sequence reads: CASSLLEPYNEQFF. CDR3 sequence (DNA): TGTGCCAGCAGTTTACTGGAACCATACAATGAGCAGTTCTTC.

This clonotype has more than one count but fewer than ten. V and J are TRBV18 and TRBJ1-5; D is possibly TRBD1 (6 bases). V was shortened by 2 bases and J by 0 bases, with 14 bases between the two germline ends. This CDR3 spans 17 amino acids. In germline, CDR1 is KGHSH, CDR2 LQKENI. CDR3 DNA: TGTGCCAGCTCACCAGGAGACAGGAGCTTTAGCAATCAGCCCCAGCATTTT. Translation gives CASSPGDRSFSNQPQHF.